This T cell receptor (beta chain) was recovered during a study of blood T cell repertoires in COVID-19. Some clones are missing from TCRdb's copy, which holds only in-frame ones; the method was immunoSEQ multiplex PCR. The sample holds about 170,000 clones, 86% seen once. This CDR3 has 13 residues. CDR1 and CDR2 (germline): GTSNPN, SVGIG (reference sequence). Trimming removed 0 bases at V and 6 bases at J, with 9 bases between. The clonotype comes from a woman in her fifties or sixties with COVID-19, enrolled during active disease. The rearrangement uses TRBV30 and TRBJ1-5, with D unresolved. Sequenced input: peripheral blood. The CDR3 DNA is TGTGCCTGGAGTGTACGGGGTTCTCAGCCCCAGCATTTT. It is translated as CAWSVRGSQPQHF.